A single sample is the source of the 17 T cell receptor beta chains below, sequenced in a study of blood T cells in healthy people across ages. Primers used in a second PCR of roughly 6 to 11 cycles were a sample-barcoded 5' primer and a J-beta primer mix. TCRdb reprocessed the 5' RACE reads via MiXCR and lists one record per CDR3 protein. The sample lists 980,000 or so distinct CDR3 sequences, 45% to 50% occurring once. Sequencing used blood. The receptor set was obtained from a man aged 25-40 years in good health.

This sequence joins TRBV25-1 and TRBJ2-7, with 8 bases that match TRBD1. V shed 5 bases and J 0 bases; nucleotides not matched to a gene: 9. CDR1 and CDR2 from the germline V gene are MGHDK and SYGVNS. This CDR3 has 16 amino acids. The CDR3 sequence is CASSPNGTGRSYEQYF. The CDR3 nucleotides read TGTGCCAGCAGTCCCAACGGGACAGGCCGCTCCTACGAGCAGTACTTC.

This clonotype was seen many times. V gene TRBV27 combines with J gene TRBJ2-7; D gene unclear. The CDR3 extends over 13 amino acids. V lost 5 bases and J 2 bases, leaving 10 bases between the germline ends. Germline CDR1 and CDR2: MNHEY and SMNVEV (reference sequence). CDR3 sequence reads: CASSRASAYEQYF. The CDR3 nucleotides are TGTGCCAGCAGTAGGGCATCAGCCTACGAGCAGTACTTC.

This clonotype occurred once. The chain joins TRBV4-1 to TRBJ2-1; 8 positions match TRBD1. J lost 4 bases, V lost 0 bases, and 5 bases had no gene match. Germline CDR1 reads MGHRA; CDR2 reads YSYEKL. The CDR3 has 16 residues. CDR3 sequence reads: CASSQEPGGAYNEQFF. CDR3 nucleotide sequence: TGCGCCAGCAGCCAAGAGCCAGGGGGCGCGTACAATGAGCAGTTCTTC.

This clonotype was counted between two and nine times. This chain uses TRBV6-5 with TRBJ2-3, with D maybe TRBD2 (5 bases). CDR1 and CDR2 (germline): MNHEY, SVGAGI. The CDR3 is 15 residues long. V was cut by 0 bases and J by 0 bases, with 7 bases left in between. CDR3 DNA: TGTGCCAGCAGTTACTCAGGGAGAAGCACAGATACGCAGTATTTT. The encoded protein is CASSYSGRSTDTQYF.

The rearrangement joins TRBV3-1 to TRBJ1-5; TRBD1 is a possible D gene (5 bases). Trimming removed 2 bases at V and 6 bases at J, with 11 bases between. CDR3 length equals 14 residues. Germline V lookup: CDR1 LGHDT, CDR2 YNNKEL (reference sequence). In DNA form, the CDR3 reads TGTGCCAGCAGCCAACAGGGTTGGGGTCAGCCCCAGCATTTT. It is translated as CASSQQGWGQPQHF.

J is TRBJ1-1 and V is TRBV5-1; 7 nucleotides match TRBD1. Germline values: CDR1 SGHRS, CDR2 YFSETQ. With 3 bases clipped from V and 1 base from J, the junction kept 9 bases outside the gene matches. This CDR3 has 16 residues. CDR3 sequence reads: CASSSFISGGNTEAFF. The CDR3 nucleotides read TGCGCCAGCAGCTCCTTCATTTCAGGGGGGAACACTGAAGCTTTCTTT.

In this sample, this clonotype turned up a few times. The V gene is TRBV5-1, the J gene TRBJ2-1; perhaps TRBD2 as D (5 bases). The CDR3 contains 13 residues. The germline V and J ends were trimmed by 7 bases and 7 bases, with 15 bases remaining between them. Germline V lookup: CDR1 SGHRS, CDR2 YFSETQ. The CDR3 DNA follows: TGCGCCAGCGTGTTAGGGCCGGGGAATGAGCAGTTCTTC. Translating it yields CASVLGPGNEQFF.

This clonotype was detected many times. At one boundary the junction diverges from the germline segment, which might be a read error. This sequence joins TRBV7-7 and TRBJ2-5, with D possibly TRBD2 on 7 matching bases. CDR1 and CDR2 (germline): SSHAT, FNYEAQ (reference sequence). The CDR3 totals 13 residues. This chain's CDR3 is CASSPGGLETQYF. CDR3 nucleotide sequence: TGTGCTAGCAGCCCGGGGGGCCTGGAGACCCAGTACTTC. Complete variable domain (other parts from reference TRBV7-7 and TRBJ2-5): GAGVSQSPRYKVTKRGQDVTLRCDPISSHATLYWYQQALGQGPEFLTYFNYEAQPDKSGLPSDRFSAERPEGSISTLTIQRTEQRDSAMYRCASSPGGLETQYFGPGTRLLVL.

The chain couples TRBV7-8 to TRBJ2-1; unclear D gene. Germline V gene lookup returns CDR1 SGHVS and CDR2 FQNEAQ. The CDR3 extends over 14 amino acids. V lost 5 bases and J lost 4, with 12 bases in between. The CDR3 region is CASSLRRQYNEQFF. For the CDR3, the DNA is TGTGCCAGCAGCCTAAGGCGGCAATACAATGAGCAGTTCTTC.

The rearrangement joins TRBV6-1 to TRBJ2-7; D call uncertain. Germline V gives CDR1 MNHNS, CDR2 SASEGT. Trimming removed 2 bases from V and 7 bases from J, with 9 bases in between. The CDR3 sequence is 12 residues long. The CDR3 protein is CASSERVFEQYF. The CDR3 DNA is TGTGCCAGCAGTGAACGGGTTTTTGAGCAGTACTTC.

This clonotype was seen only a few times. The CDR3 loop is CASRQGHEQYF. The CDR3 bases are TGTGCCAGCAGACAGGGCCACGAGCAGTACTTC. This chain uses TRBV7-2 with TRBJ2-7; D may be TRBD1 (6 bases). Trimming cost V 6 bases and J 5 bases, with 8 bases left between them. This CDR3 has 11 residues. Germline values: CDR1 SGHTA, CDR2 FQGNSA.

To note about this clonotype: An end of the junction does not agree with germline; a read error may underlie this. This chain links TRBV7-7 with TRBJ2-1; the D gene could be TRBD1 or TRBD2 (6 bases each). Germline V CDR1 and CDR2: SSHAT, FNYEAQ (reference sequence). There are 14 residues in the CDR3. The CDR3 loop reads CASSLDRGVGEQFF. CDR3 in DNA: TGTGCTAGCAGCTTAGATAGGGGGGTAGGTGAGCAGTTCTTC.

This clonotype was observed a few times. The chain carries TRBV27 and TRBJ2-7; D might be TRBD2 (5 bases). This CDR3 contains 15 residues. Per the germline V gene, CDR1 is MNHEY and CDR2 is SMNVEV (reference sequence). Between the trimmed V and J ends, which lost 6 bases and 2 bases, there was a span of 17 bases. Written as DNA, the CDR3 is TGTGCCAGCAGCTTCGGACTCCAGGCTACCTACGAGCAGTACTTC. This translates into CASSFGLQATYEQYF.

This clonotype has more than one count but fewer than ten. CDR3 loop: CASSLKFGQGYQETQYF. Written as DNA, the CDR3 is TGTGCCAGCAGTTTAAAGTTCGGACAGGGGTACCAAGAGACCCAGTACTTC. This rearrangement joins TRBV12-3 or TRBV12-4 to TRBJ2-5; the match to TRBD1 covers 9 bases. CDR3 length: 17 residues. J gave up 0 bases and V 2 bases, and 7 bases lay outside the gene matches.

Many counts were recorded for this clonotype. The rearrangement links TRBV5-1 to TRBJ2-7; 9 positions match TRBD1. The CDR3 runs to 15 residues. CDR1 and CDR2 (germline): SGHRS, YFSETQ. V was clipped by 4 bases and J by 5 bases; unmatched bases: 10. CDR3 residues: CASSVSGQGTHEQYF. CDR3 DNA: TGCGCCAGCAGCGTATCAGGACAGGGGACCCACGAGCAGTACTTC. Using reference TRBV5-1 and TRBJ2-7 for the parts outside the CDR3, the full variable domain is KAGVTQTPRYLIKTRGQQVTLSCSPISGHRSVSWYQQTPGQGLQFLFEYFSETQRNKGNFPGRFSGRQFSNSRSEMNVSTLELGDSALYLCASSVSGQGTHEQYFGPGTRLTVT.

The rearrangement joins TRBV20-1 to TRBJ1-5, with a tentative D call TRBD1 (5 bases). V was shortened by 0 bases and J by 0 bases, with 21 bases between the two germline ends. There are 19 residues in the CDR3. The germline gives CDR1 DFQATT, CDR2 SNEGSKA (reference sequence). The chain's CDR3 is CSARDLFIAVQDSNQPQHF. The CDR3 DNA sequence: TGCAGTGCTAGAGATCTCTTCATCGCCGTACAGGATAGCAATCAGCCCCAGCATTTT.

The J gene is TRBJ2-7, the V gene TRBV7-9; D is perhaps TRBD2 (5 bases). With the DNA end fitting TRBJ2-5 better, the J assignment may be wrong. This CDR3 contains 14 residues. Germline V gives CDR1 SEHNR, CDR2 FQNEAQ (reference sequence). The CDR3 DNA reads as TGTGCCAGCAGCTTAGGCGCAAGTGGAGGGACCCAGTACTTC. Amino acids: CASSLGASGGTQYF.